Presented here are 2 T cell receptor beta chains from one specimen sequenced in a study of OX40 agonist ivuxolimab in advanced cancers. Measured with immunoSEQ multiplex PCR; TCRdb has only the in-frame clones, and not every one. The table includes roughly 60,000 clones, about 86% detected once. The sample in question was CD4+ or CD8+ T cells sorted from blood, obtained in a trial of the OX40 agonist ivuxolimab. These receptors were collected from an adult with an advanced solid tumor such as melanoma, head and neck, liver or kidney cancer.

The chain employs TRBV10-1 and TRBJ2-7, with D maybe TRBD2 (6 bases). Germline CDR1 is WNHNN and CDR2 is SYGVQD (reference sequence). The CDR3 has 15 residues. V dropped 10 bases and J dropped 5 bases, with 24 bases sitting between them. The DNA of the CDR3 is TGCGCCATCCCCCCCACGGGAGAGAAGGGTCACGAGCAGTACTTC. It yields the protein CAIPPTGEKGHEQYF.

The chain links TRBV5-4 to TRBJ2-5; perhaps TRBD1 as D (6 bases). Trimming shortened V by 0 bases and J by 2 bases, and 11 bases separated the two germline ends. CDR1 is SGHNT, CDR2 YYREEE, per germline (reference sequence). This CDR3 spans 15 amino acids. CDR3 DNA: TGTGCCAGCAGCTTGGGTGGACAGTCACAAGAGACCCAGTACTTC. It codes for CASSLGGQSQETQYF.